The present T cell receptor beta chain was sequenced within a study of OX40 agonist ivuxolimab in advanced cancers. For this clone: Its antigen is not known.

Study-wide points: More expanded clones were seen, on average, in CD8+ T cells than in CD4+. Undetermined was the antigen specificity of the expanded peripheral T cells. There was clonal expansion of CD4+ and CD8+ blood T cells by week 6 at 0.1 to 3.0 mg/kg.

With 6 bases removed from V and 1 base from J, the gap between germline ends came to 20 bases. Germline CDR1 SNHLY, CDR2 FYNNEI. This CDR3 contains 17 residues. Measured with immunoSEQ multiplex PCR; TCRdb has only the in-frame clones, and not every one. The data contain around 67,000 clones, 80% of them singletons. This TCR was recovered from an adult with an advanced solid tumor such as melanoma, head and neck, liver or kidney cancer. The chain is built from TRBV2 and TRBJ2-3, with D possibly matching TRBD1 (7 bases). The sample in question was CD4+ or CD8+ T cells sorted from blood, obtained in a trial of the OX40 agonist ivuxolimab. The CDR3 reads CASRTGQRAGGTDTQYF. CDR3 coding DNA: TGTGCCAGCAGGACGGGACAGCGGGCAGGGGGCACAGATACGCAGTATTTT.